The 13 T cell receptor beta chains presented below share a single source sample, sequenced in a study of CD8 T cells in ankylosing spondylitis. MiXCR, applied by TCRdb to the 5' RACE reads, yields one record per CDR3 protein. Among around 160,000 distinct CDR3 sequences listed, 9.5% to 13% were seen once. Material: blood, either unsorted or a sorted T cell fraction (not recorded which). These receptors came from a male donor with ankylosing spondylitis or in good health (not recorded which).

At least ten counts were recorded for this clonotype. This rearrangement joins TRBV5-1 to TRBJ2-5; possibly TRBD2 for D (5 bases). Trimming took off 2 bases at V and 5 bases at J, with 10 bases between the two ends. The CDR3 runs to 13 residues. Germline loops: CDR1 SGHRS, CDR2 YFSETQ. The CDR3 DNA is TGCGCCAGCAGCTTTGAGGGTATGGAGACCCAGTACTTC. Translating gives CASSFEGMETQYF.

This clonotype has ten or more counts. CDR3 sequence: CASSSPLARGVGPYEQYF. Here the CDR3 DNA reads TGTGCCAGCAGCTCCCCGCTTGCGCGGGGGGTCGGACCCTACGAGCAGTACTTC. The chain employs TRBV28 and TRBJ2-7; 8 bases map to TRBD2. This CDR3 comprises 18 residues. V lost 6 bases to trimming and J lost 2 bases; unmatched junction nucleotides: 18. Germline V CDR1 and CDR2: MDHEN, SYDVKM.

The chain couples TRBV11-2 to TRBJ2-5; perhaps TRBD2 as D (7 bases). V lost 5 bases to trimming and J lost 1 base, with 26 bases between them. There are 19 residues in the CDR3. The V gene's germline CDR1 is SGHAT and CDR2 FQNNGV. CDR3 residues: CASSGLPPGGGGLQETQYF. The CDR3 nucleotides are TGTGCCAGCAGCGGCCTTCCCCCTGGGGGCGGGGGCCTCCAAGAGACCCAGTACTTC. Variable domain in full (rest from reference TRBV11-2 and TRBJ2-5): EAGVAQSPRYKIIEKRQSVAFWCNPISGHATLYWYQQILGQGPKLLIQFQNNGVVDDSQLPKDRFSAERLKGVDSTLKIQPAKLEDSAVYLCASSGLPPGGGGLQETQYFGPGTRLLVL.

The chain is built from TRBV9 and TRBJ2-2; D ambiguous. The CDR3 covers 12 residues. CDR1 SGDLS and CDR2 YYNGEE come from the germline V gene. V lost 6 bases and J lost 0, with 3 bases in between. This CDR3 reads CASNSNTGELFF. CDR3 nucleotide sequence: TGTGCCAGCAACTCGAACACCGGGGAGCTGTTTTTT.

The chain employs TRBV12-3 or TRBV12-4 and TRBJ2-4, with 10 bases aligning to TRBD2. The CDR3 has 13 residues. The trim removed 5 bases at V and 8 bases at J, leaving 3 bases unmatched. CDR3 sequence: CASSASGGDIQYF. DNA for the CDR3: TGTGCCAGCAGTGCTAGCGGGGGAGACATTCAGTACTTC.

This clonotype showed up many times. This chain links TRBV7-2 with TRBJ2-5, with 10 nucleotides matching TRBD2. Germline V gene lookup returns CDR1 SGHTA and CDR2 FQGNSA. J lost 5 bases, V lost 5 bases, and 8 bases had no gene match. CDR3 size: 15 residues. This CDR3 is CASSLGLAVRETQYF. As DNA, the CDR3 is TGTGCCAGCAGCCTAGGACTAGCGGTCAGGGAGACCCAGTACTTC. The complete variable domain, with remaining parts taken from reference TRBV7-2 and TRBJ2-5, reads GAGVSQSPSNKVTEKGKDVELRCDPISGHTALYWYRQSLGQGLEFLIYFQGNSAPDKSGLPSDRFSAERTGGSVSTLTIQRTQQEDSAVYLCASSLGLAVRETQYFGPGTRLLVL.

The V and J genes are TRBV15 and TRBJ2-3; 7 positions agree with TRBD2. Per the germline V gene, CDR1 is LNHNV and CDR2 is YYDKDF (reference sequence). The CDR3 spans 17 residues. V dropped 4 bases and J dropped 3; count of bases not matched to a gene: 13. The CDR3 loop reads CATSIMPGGSRTDTQYF. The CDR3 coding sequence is TGTGCCACCAGCATCATGCCGGGGGGAAGTAGGACAGATACGCAGTATTTT.

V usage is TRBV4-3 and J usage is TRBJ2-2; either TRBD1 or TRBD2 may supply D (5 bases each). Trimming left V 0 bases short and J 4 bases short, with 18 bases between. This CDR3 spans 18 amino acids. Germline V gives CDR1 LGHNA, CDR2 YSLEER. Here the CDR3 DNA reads TGCGCCAGCAGCCAAGATCCGGTCGGGGCGGGTAGCACCGGGGAGCTGTTTTTT. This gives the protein CASSQDPVGAGSTGELFF.

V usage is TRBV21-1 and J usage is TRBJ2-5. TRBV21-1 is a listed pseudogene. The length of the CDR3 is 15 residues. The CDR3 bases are TGTGCCAGCAGCAAAGCGGCTGAACGCCAAGAGACCCAGTACTTC. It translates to CASSKAAERQETQYF.

CDR3 region: CASSLSGQSYQPQHF. The CDR3 DNA follows: TGTGCCAGCAGTTTATCGGGACAGTCCTATCAGCCCCAGCATTTT. The chain uses TRBV12-3 or TRBV12-4 and TRBJ1-5; TRBD1 matches 7 bases. V shed 2 bases, J shed 5 bases, and the junction held 6 bases outside the gene matches. CDR3 length: 15 amino acids.

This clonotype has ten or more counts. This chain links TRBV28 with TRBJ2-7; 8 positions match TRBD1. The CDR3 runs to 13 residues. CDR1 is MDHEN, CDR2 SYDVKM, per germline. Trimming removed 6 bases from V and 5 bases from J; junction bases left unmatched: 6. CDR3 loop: CASRQGARNEQYF. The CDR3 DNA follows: TGTGCCAGCAGGCAGGGGGCTCGGAACGAGCAGTACTTC.

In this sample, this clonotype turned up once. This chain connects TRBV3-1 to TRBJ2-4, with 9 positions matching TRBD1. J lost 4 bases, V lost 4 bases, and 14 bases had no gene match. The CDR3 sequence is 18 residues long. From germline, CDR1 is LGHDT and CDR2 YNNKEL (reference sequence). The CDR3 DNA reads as TGTGCCAGCAGCCCAGGACCAACAGACAGGGGGTCGAAAAACATTCAGTACTTC. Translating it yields CASSPGPTDRGSKNIQYF.

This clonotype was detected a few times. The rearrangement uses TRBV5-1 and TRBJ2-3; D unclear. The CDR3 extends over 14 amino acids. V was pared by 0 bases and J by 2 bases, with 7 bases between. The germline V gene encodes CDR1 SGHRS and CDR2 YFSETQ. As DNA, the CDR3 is TGCGCCAGCAGCTTGGAGCAGGTCACAGATACGCAGTATTTT. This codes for CASSLEQVTDTQYF. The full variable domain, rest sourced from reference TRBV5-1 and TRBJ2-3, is KAGVTQTPRYLIKTRGQQVTLSCSPISGHRSVSWYQQTPGQGLQFLFEYFSETQRNKGNFPGRFSGRQFSNSRSEMNVSTLELGDSALYLCASSLEQVTDTQYFGPGTRLTVL.